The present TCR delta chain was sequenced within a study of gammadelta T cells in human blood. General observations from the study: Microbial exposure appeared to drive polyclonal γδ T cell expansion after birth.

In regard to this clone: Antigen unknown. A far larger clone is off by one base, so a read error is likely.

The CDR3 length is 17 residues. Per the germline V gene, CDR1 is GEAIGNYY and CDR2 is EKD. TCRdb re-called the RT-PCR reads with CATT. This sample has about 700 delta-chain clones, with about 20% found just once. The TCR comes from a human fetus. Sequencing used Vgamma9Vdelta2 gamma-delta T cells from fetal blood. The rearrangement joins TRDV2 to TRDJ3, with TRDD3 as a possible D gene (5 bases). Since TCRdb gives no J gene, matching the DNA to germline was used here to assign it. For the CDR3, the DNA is TGTTCCTGTGACACCGTGGGGAGCTCCTGGGACACCCGACAGATGTTTTTC. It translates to CSCDTVGSSWDTRQMFF.